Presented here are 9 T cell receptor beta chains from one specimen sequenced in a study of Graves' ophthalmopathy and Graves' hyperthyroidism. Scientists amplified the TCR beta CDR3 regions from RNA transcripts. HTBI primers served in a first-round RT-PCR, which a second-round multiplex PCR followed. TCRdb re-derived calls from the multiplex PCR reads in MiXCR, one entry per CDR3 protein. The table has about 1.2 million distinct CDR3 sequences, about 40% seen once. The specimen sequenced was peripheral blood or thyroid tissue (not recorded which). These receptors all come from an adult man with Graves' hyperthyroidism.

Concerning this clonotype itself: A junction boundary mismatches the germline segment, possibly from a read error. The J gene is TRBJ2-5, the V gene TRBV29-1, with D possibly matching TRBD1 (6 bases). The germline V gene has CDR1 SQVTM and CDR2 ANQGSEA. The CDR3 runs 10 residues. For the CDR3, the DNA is TGCAGCGTTCCCGGTGGGCAGGGGTTTTTC. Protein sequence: CSVPGGQGFF.

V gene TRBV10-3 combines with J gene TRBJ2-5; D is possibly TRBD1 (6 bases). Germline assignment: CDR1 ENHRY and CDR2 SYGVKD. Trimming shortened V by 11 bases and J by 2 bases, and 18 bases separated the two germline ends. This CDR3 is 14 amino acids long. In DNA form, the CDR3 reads TGTGCCGGCAGTTTAGGACAGATACAAGAGACCCAGTACTTC. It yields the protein CAGSLGQIQETQYF.

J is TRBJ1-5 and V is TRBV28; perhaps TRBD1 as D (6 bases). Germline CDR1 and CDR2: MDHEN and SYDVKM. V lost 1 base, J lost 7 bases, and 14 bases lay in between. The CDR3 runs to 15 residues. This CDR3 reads CASSLSAGGGQPQHF. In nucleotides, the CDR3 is TGTGCCAGCAGTTTATCGGCTGGAGGGGGACAGCCCCAGCATTTT.

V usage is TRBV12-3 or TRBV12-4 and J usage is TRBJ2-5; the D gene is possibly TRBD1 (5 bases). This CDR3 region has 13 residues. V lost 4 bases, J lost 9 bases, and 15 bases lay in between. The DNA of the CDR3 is TGTGCCAGCAGTTCCGCAGGGATTCAGCCCCAGTACTTC. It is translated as CASSSAGIQPQYF.

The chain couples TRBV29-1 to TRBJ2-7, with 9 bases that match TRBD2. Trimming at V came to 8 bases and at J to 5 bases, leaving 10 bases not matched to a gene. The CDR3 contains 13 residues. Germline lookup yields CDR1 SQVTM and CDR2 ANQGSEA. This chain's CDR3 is CSFCSGSKNEQYF. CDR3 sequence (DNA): TGCAGCTTTTGTAGCGGGAGCAAGAACGAGCAGTACTTC.

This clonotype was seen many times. The CDR3, as DNA: TGTGCCAGCAGGACAGGGGAGGACTATGGCTACACCTTC. As protein: CASRTGEDYGYTF. The chain links TRBV2 to TRBJ1-2; 8 nucleotides match TRBD1. Trimming cost V 6 bases and J 3 bases; bases outside gene matches: 3. Germline values: CDR1 SNHLY, CDR2 FYNNEI. The CDR3 has 13 amino acids.

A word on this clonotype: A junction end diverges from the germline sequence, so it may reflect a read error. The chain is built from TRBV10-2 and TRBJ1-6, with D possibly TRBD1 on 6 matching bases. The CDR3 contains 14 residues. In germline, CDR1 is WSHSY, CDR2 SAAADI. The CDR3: CASSYRVVNSPLHF. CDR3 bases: TGTGCCAGCAGTTACAGGGTGGTGAATTCACCCCTCCACTTT.

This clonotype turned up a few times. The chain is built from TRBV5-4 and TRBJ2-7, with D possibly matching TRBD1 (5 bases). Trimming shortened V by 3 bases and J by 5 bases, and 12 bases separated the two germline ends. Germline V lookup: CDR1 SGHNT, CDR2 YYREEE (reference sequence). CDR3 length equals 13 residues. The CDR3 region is CASSYQGSHEQYF. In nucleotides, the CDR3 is TGTGCCAGCAGCTACCAGGGTAGCCACGAGCAGTACTTC.

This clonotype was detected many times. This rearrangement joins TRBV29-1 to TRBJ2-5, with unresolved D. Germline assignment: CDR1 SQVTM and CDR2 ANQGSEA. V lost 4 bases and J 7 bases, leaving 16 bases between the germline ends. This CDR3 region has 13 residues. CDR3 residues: CSVGALISGTQYF. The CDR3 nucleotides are TGCAGCGTTGGGGCGCTAATTTCCGGGACCCAGTACTTC.